These 32 T cell receptor beta chains were all obtained from the same sample, sequenced in a study of blood T cell repertoires in COVID-19 (dated by TCRdb to the early 2020s). Libraries were prepared through the immunoSEQ multiplex PCR assay. TCRdb's version of the immuneACCESS table is confined to in-frame rearrangements and falls short of the full clone set. An unresolved V gene accounts for under half of the shortfall where checked; the remainder is of unknown origin. This sample lists about 130,000 clones; about four fifths were detected once. Together, the top ten hold 15% to 20% of the sample. The material sequenced was PBMCs or T cells enriched from blood (not recorded which). The origin of the receptors is a man between 25 and 39 years old who had recovered from COVID-19.

V gene TRBV2 combines with J gene TRBJ2-5; D is undetermined. Germline CDR1 SNHLY, CDR2 FYNNEI. V lost 2 bases, J lost 2 bases, and 6 bases lay in between. The CDR3 has 13 amino acids. CDR3 sequence reads: CASSETLQETQYF. CDR3 coding DNA: TGTGCCAGCAGTGAAACTTTACAAGAGACCCAGTACTTC. Full variable domain (outside the CDR3, taken from reference TRBV2 and TRBJ2-5): EPEVTQTPSHQVTQMGQEVILRCVPISNHLYFYWYRQILGQKVEFLVSFYNNEISEKSEIFDDQFSVERPDGSNFTLKIRSTKLEDSAMYFCASSETLQETQYFGPGTRLLVL.

V gene TRBV24-1 combines with J gene TRBJ1-1; D unclear. The CDR3 consists of 15 residues. Germline V gene lookup returns CDR1 KGHDR and CDR2 SFDVKD. V shed 7 bases and J shed 0 bases, with 14 bases lying between them. In DNA form, the CDR3 reads TGTGCCACCAGCCAGTACCGCGACATGAACACTGAAGCTTTCTTT. Amino acids: CATSQYRDMNTEAFF.

This sequence joins TRBV6-6 and TRBJ2-3, with TRBD2 matching over 11 bases. The CDR3 contains 16 residues. The germline V gene encodes CDR1 MNHNY and CDR2 SVGAGI (reference sequence). The trim removed 2 bases at V and 2 bases at J, leaving 3 bases unmatched. This chain's CDR3 is CASSYSSGGDTDTQYF. The CDR3 coding sequence is TGTGCCAGCAGTTACAGTAGCGGGGGGGACACAGATACGCAGTATTTT.

This clone has just one count. J is TRBJ2-7 and V is TRBV4-1, with D possibly matching TRBD1 (6 bases). CDR1 and CDR2 (germline): MGHRA, YSYEKL. With 0 bases removed from V and 2 bases from J, the gap between germline ends came to 14 bases. This CDR3 region has 16 residues. CDR3 DNA: TGCGCCAGCAGCCAAGAGGGTTCAGGGGCCACCTACGAGCAGTACTTC. This encodes CASSQEGSGATYEQYF.

The chain carries TRBV2 and TRBJ1-1, with a tentative D call TRBD1 (6 bases). Germline assignment: CDR1 SNHLY and CDR2 FYNNEI. The CDR3 runs 14 residues. V was cut by 2 bases and J by 2 bases, with 9 bases left in between. The CDR3 loop is CASSERTVNTEAFF. In DNA, the CDR3 is TGTGCCAGCAGTGAAAGGACAGTAAACACTGAAGCTTTCTTT.

This rearrangement joins TRBV19 to TRBJ2-6; 9 positions match TRBD1. Germline CDR1 and CDR2: LNHDA and SQIVND (reference sequence). The CDR3 sequence is 22 residues long. The trim removed 0 bases at V and 0 bases at J, leaving 15 bases unmatched. The CDR3 region is CASSIDLWGQGQAYSGANVLTF. Written as DNA, the CDR3 is TGTGCCAGTAGTATAGATCTATGGGGACAGGGCCAAGCATACTCTGGGGCCAACGTCCTGACTTTC. The full variable domain, completed using reference TRBV19 and TRBJ2-6, is DGGITQSPKYLFRKEGQNVTLSCEQNLNHDAMYWYRQDPGQGLRLIYYSQIVNDFQKGDIAEGYSVSREKKESFPLTVTSAQKNPTAFYLCASSIDLWGQGQAYSGANVLTFGAGSRLTVL.

This chain joins TRBV9 and TRBJ1-1; unclear D gene. Germline V gene sequence: CDR1 SGDLS, CDR2 YYNGEE. The CDR3 loop spans 15 amino acids. Deletions cut 4 bases from V and 5 bases from J, with 18 bases between. The CDR3 loop is CASSPPGSSGTEAFF. CDR3 nucleotides: TGTGCCAGCAGCCCCCCAGGATCCTCGGGGACTGAAGCTTTCTTT.

The chain combines TRBV20-1 with TRBJ1-1; D remains unclear. CDR3 length: 13 residues. Trimming pared 3 bases from V and 5 bases from J, leaving 13 bases between. CDR1 DFQATT and CDR2 SNEGSKA come from the germline V gene (reference sequence). The CDR3 coding sequence is TGCAGTGCTAGTTCGGGCGGCGGGACTGAAGCTTTCTTT. This translates into CSASSGGGTEAFF.

V and J are TRBV19 and TRBJ1-1, with 8 nucleotides matching TRBD1. Trimming at V came to 1 base and at J to 11 bases, leaving 9 bases not matched to a gene. CDR3 length equals 14 residues. CDR1 LNHDA and CDR2 SQIVND come from the germline V gene (reference sequence). The CDR3 is CASSIGGGQGWAFF. The DNA of the CDR3 is TGTGCCAGTAGTATAGGGGGTGGACAGGGCTGGGCTTTCTTT.

This chain links TRBV5-4 with TRBJ1-1; D remains ambiguous. The CDR3 sequence is 14 residues long. The germline CDR1 and CDR2 sequences are SGHNT and YYREEE (reference sequence). Trimming stripped 2 bases from V and 4 bases from J, with 12 bases between. CDR3 protein: CASSFARATTEAFF. The CDR3 nucleotides are TGTGCCAGCAGCTTCGCGAGGGCGACCACTGAAGCTTTCTTT.

The chain recombines TRBV5-6 with TRBJ2-7; 11 bases fit TRBD1. CDR1 is SGHDT, CDR2 YYEEEE, per germline. The CDR3 is 15 amino acids. Unmatched junction bases numbered 8, after V lost 4 bases and J lost 5 bases. CDR3 loop: CASSQTGTGGHEQYF. The CDR3 DNA sequence: TGTGCCAGCAGCCAAACCGGGACAGGGGGACACGAGCAGTACTTC.

The chain has TRBV25-1 and TRBJ2-3, with D possibly being TRBD2 (6 bases). V was pared by 3 bases and J by 4 bases, with 11 bases between. The length of the CDR3 is 14 residues. The germline CDR1 and CDR2 sequences are MGHDK and SYGVNS. The CDR3 bases are TGTGCCAGCAGTGATTGGGGGGAGGCAGATACGCAGTATTTT. It translates to CASSDWGEADTQYF.

This rearrangement joins TRBV4-1 to TRBJ2-1; the match to TRBD2 covers 11 bases. Germline loops: CDR1 MGHRA, CDR2 YSYEKL. V shed 3 bases, J shed 8 bases, and the junction held 3 bases outside the gene matches. CDR3 length: 14 residues. The CDR3 region has the DNA TGCGCCAGCAGCCAGACTAGCGGGGTTGATGAGCAGTTCTTC. Its protein is CASSQTSGVDEQFF.

The V gene is TRBV27, the J gene TRBJ2-5; 13 positions agree with TRBD2. Germline CDR1 reads MNHEY; CDR2 reads SMNVEV (reference sequence). The ends lost 4 bases at V and 3 bases at J; junction bases unmatched: 2. The CDR3 is made up of 15 amino acids. The CDR3 bases are TGTGCCAGCAGTTCGGGACTAGCGGGGAAAGAGACCCAGTACTTC. This encodes CASSSGLAGKETQYF.

The chain recombines TRBV11-3 with TRBJ2-3; D is undetermined. The V end lost 2 bases, the J end lost 0 bases, and 6 bases lay between the germline ends. The CDR3 is 14 residues long. Germline V lookup: CDR1 SGHNT, CDR2 YENEEA. CDR3 in DNA: TGTGCCAGCAGCTTAAAAGCTAGCACAGATACGCAGTATTTT. Translation: CASSLKASTDTQYF.

The chain combines TRBV3-1 (or the pseudogene TRBV3-2) with TRBJ1-2; 10 positions match TRBD1. The V segment lost 3 bases and the J segment 4 bases; nucleotides outside the gene matches: 8. The V gene's germline CDR1 is LGHDT and CDR2 YNNKEL (reference sequence). CDR3 length: 16 amino acids. The CDR3 reads CASSQAHGQGVYGYTF. CDR3 sequence (DNA): TGTGCCAGCAGCCAGGCCCACGGACAGGGGGTCTATGGCTACACCTTC.

V and J are TRBV5-1 and TRBJ2-5; tentatively, D is TRBD2 (5 bases). V shed 1 base and J shed 5 bases, with 12 bases lying between them. CDR1 and CDR2 (germline): SGHRS, YFSETQ. CDR3 length: 14 residues. The CDR3 region is CASSLIGPGETQYF. CDR3 sequence (DNA): TGCGCCAGCAGCTTGATCGGTCCGGGGGAGACCCAGTACTTC. Variable domain in full (rest from reference TRBV5-1 and TRBJ2-5): KAGVTQTPRYLIKTRGQQVTLSCSPISGHRSVSWYQQTPGQGLQFLFEYFSETQRNKGNFPGRFSGRQFSNSRSEMNVSTLELGDSALYLCASSLIGPGETQYFGPGTRLLVL.

This chain links TRBV11-2 with TRBJ2-2, with TRBD2 identical over 11 bases. From germline, CDR1 is SGHAT and CDR2 FQNNGV. This CDR3 region has 16 residues. V lost 3 bases and J lost 3; bases outside the gene matches: 3. The CDR3 spells CASSFLAGGDTGELFF. CDR3 bases: TGTGCCAGCAGCTTCCTAGCGGGGGGAGACACCGGGGAGCTGTTTTTT.

The V gene is TRBV6-5, the J gene TRBJ2-7, with D hard to call. Trimming removed 10 bases at V and 5 bases at J, with 18 bases between. Germline V lookup: CDR1 MNHEY, CDR2 SVGAGI. The CDR3 is 13 amino acids. CDR3: CATTNLGFHEQYF. The CDR3 nucleotides are TGTGCCACCACCAACCTCGGGTTCCACGAGCAGTACTTC.

V is TRBV5-1 and J is TRBJ1-2; TRBD1 aligns across 9 bases. Germline CDR1 reads SGHRS; CDR2 reads YFSETQ. V dropped 0 bases and J dropped 3; count of bases not matched to a gene: 6. This CDR3 comprises 16 residues. CDR3 loop: CASSLDTGGVDYGYTF. The CDR3 DNA reads as TGCGCCAGCAGCTTGGACACAGGGGGCGTTGACTATGGCTACACCTTC.

Only one count was recorded for this clone. This sequence joins TRBV6-4 and TRBJ2-1; 8 bases are a match to TRBD2. Germline CDR1 MRHNA, CDR2 SNTAGT. V lost 6 bases, J lost 12 bases, and 10 bases stayed unmatched. CDR3 size: 13 residues. This chain's CDR3 is CASSPGTRGRQFF. CDR3 DNA sequence: TGTGCCAGCAGCCCCGGGACTAGGGGCAGGCAGTTCTTC.

The rearrangement joins TRBV7-9 to TRBJ1-2; 11 bases map to TRBD1. The CDR3 sequence is 16 residues long. CDR1 and CDR2 (germline): SEHNR, FQNEAQ (reference sequence). Trimming cost V 5 bases and J 3 bases; bases outside gene matches: 8. Written as DNA, the CDR3 is TGTGCCAGCAGCCTAGAAAAGGGACAGGGGGACTATGGCTACACCTTC. Translated, it gives CASSLEKGQGDYGYTF.

The chain links TRBV2 to TRBJ1-1; 7 bases match TRBD1. CDR3 size: 16 residues. Germline V gives CDR1 SNHLY, CDR2 FYNNEI. V lost 5 bases and J lost 0; bases outside the gene matches: 9. CDR3 residues: CASSPRDSDMNTEAFF. The CDR3 DNA reads as TGTGCCAGCAGTCCGCGGGACAGTGATATGAACACTGAAGCTTTCTTT.

V usage is TRBV7-3 and J usage is TRBJ2-3; 8 bases are shared with TRBD2. V gave up 0 bases and J gave up 4 bases; unmatched junction bases: 3. Germline V CDR1 and CDR2: SGHTA, FQGTGA. The CDR3 runs to 15 residues. CDR3 coding DNA: TGTGCCAGCAGCTTAACGGGGACTAGTGCAGATACGCAGTATTTT. Translating gives CASSLTGTSADTQYF.

The CDR3: CSVEDLPASGDTDTQYF. DNA of the CDR3: TGCAGCGTTGAAGACCTACCGGCTAGCGGGGACACAGATACGCAGTATTTT. V is TRBV29-1 and J is TRBJ2-3; 9 bases agree with TRBD2. Trimming at V came to 0 bases and at J to 2 bases, leaving 9 bases not matched to a gene. The CDR3 totals 17 residues. From germline, CDR1 is SQVTM and CDR2 ANQGSEA.

The chain combines TRBV5-1 with TRBJ2-3, with 11 bases aligning to TRBD2. The CDR3 covers 15 residues. The V and J ends lost 1 base and 4 bases, in that order; junction bases with no gene match: 2. The germline V gene encodes CDR1 SGHRS and CDR2 YFSETQ. CDR3 protein: CASSLTSGSSDTQYF. In DNA, the CDR3 is TGCGCCAGCAGCTTGACTAGCGGGAGTTCAGATACGCAGTATTTT.

V gene TRBV9 combines with J gene TRBJ2-1; the match to TRBD2 covers 11 bases. The germline V gene encodes CDR1 SGDLS and CDR2 YYNGEE. This CDR3 is built from 18 residues. V lost 0 bases and J lost 9; bases outside the gene matches: 14. The CDR3 nucleotides are TGTGCCAGCAGCGTAGAACCGGGAGTAGCGGGAGGGTGGATTGAGCAGTTCTTC. Amino acids: CASSVEPGVAGGWIEQFF.

The chain uses TRBV6-2 or TRBV6-3 and TRBJ2-1; 9 positions agree with TRBD2. The CDR3 sequence is 16 residues long. Germline V lookup: CDR1 MNHEY, CDR2 SVGEGT. With 2 bases clipped from V and 6 bases from J, the junction kept 8 bases outside the gene matches. The chain's CDR3 is CASSYRKSGGSNEQFF. The CDR3 DNA follows: TGTGCCAGCAGTTACCGTAAGAGCGGGGGGTCCAATGAGCAGTTCTTC.

The gene calls are TRBV27 and TRBJ1-5; 7 bases fit TRBD1. Trimming removed 4 bases from V and 5 bases from J; junction bases left unmatched: 2. Germline V CDR1 and CDR2: MNHEY, SMNVEV (reference sequence). This CDR3 has 13 residues. CDR3 loop: CASSWDSDQPQHF. CDR3 DNA sequence: TGTGCCAGCAGTTGGGACAGCGATCAGCCCCAGCATTTT.

The rearrangement joins TRBV3-1 (or the pseudogene TRBV3-2) to TRBJ2-1; perhaps TRBD2 as D (5 bases). The V end lost 0 bases, the J end lost 5 bases, and 20 bases lay between the germline ends. The CDR3 loop spans 18 amino acids. The germline CDR1 and CDR2 sequences are LGHDT and YNNKEL (reference sequence). The CDR3: CASSQEASAGHGNNEQFF. CDR3 nucleotide sequence: TGTGCCAGCAGCCAAGAGGCTTCGGCGGGCCACGGAAACAATGAGCAGTTCTTC.

This chain uses TRBV5-4 with TRBJ2-7, with 7 nucleotides matching TRBD2. Germline-derived CDR1 and CDR2 are SGHNT and YYREEE (reference sequence). The J segment lost 1 base and the V segment lost 2 bases, leaving 3 bases of the junction unmatched. This CDR3 spans 14 amino acids. As DNA, the CDR3 is TGTGCCAGCAGCTTAGCGGGGAATTCCTACGAGCAGTACTTC. Encoded protein: CASSLAGNSYEQYF.

The V and J genes are TRBV5-6 and TRBJ2-2; D is perhaps TRBD1 (6 bases). Germline CDR1 SGHDT, CDR2 YYEEEE. The CDR3 is made up of 15 amino acids. Trimming left V 0 bases short and J 2 bases short, with 8 bases between. The CDR3 nucleotides read TGTGCCAGCAGCTTGGTGGGACATAACACCGGGGAGCTGTTTTTT. This sequence encodes CASSLVGHNTGELFF.